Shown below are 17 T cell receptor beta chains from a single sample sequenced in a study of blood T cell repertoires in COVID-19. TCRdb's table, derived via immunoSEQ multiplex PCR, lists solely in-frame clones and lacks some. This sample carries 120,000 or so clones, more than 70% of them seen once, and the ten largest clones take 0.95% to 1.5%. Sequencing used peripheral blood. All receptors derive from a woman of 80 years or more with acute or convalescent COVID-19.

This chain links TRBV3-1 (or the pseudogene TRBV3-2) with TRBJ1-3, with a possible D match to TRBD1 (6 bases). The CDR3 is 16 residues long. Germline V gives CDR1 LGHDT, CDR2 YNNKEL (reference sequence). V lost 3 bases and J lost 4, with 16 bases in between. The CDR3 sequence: CASSQRLRTAGNTIYF. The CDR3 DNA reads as TGTGCCAGCAGCCAGAGACTTAGGACAGCCGGAAACACCATATATTTT.

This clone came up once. The CDR3: CASARETQYF. In DNA, the CDR3 is TGTGCGAGCGCGCGGGAGACCCAGTACTTC. The chain links TRBV28 to TRBJ2-5; D ambiguous. Germline CDR1 and CDR2: MDHEN and SYDVKM. CDR3 length: 10 residues.

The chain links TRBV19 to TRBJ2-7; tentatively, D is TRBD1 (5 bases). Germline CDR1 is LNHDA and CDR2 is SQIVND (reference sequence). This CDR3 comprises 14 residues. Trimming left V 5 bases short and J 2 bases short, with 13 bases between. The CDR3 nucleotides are TGTGCCAGTAGTCTATCGACAGTTACCTACGAGCAGTACTTC. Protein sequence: CASSLSTVTYEQYF.

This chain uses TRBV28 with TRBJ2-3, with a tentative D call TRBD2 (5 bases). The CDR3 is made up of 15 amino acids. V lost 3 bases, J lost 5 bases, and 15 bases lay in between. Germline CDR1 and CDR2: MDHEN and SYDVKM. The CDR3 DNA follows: TGTGCCAGCAGTTTTGGGCGGGTGGTGATAGATACGCAGTATTTT. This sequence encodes CASSFGRVVIDTQYF.

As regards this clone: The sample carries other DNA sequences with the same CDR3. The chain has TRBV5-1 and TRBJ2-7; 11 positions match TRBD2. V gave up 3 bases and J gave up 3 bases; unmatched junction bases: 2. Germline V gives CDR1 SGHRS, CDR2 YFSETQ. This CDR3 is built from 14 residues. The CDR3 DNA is TGCGCCAGCAGCTCCGGACTAGCGGGCTACGAGCAGTACTTC. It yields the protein CASSSGLAGYEQYF.

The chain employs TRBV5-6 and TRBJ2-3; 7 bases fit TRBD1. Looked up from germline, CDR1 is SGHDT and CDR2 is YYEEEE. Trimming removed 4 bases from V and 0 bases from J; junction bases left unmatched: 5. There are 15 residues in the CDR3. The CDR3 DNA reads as TGTGCCAGCAGCAGACAGGGCCCTAGCACAGATACGCAGTATTTT. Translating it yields CASSRQGPSTDTQYF. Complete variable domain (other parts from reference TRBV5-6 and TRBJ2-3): DAGVTQSPTHLIKTRGQQVTLRCSPKSGHDTVSWYQQALGQGPQFIFQYYEEEERQRGNFPDRFSGHQFPNYSSELNVNALLLGDSALYLCASSRQGPSTDTQYFGPGTRLTVL.

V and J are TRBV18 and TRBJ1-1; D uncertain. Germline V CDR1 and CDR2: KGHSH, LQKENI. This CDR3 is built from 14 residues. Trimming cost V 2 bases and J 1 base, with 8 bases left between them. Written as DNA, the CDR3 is TGTGCCAGCTCACCATCAAGCCGGAACACTGAAGCTTTCTTT. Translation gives CASSPSSRNTEAFF.

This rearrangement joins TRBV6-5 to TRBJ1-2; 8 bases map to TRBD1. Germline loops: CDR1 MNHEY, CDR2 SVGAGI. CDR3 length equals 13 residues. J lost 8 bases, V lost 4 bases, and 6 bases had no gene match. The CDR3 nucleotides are TGTGCCAGCAGTTCTAGGACAGGGAACGGCTACACCTTC. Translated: CASSSRTGNGYTF.

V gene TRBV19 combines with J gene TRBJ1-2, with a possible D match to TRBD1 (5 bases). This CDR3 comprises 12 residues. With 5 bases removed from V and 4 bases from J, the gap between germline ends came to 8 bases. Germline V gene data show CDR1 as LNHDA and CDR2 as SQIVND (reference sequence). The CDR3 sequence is CASSVQGYGYTF. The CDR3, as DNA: TGTGCCAGTAGTGTCCAGGGCTATGGCTACACCTTC.

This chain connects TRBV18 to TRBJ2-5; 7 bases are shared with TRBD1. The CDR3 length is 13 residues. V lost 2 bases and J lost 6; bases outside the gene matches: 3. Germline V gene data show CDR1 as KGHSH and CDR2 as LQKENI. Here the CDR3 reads CASSPKGGQTQYF. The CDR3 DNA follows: TGTGCCAGCTCACCAAAAGGGGGCCAGACCCAGTACTTC. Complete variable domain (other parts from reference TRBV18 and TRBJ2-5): NAGVMQNPRHLVRRRGQEARLRCSPMKGHSHVYWYRQLPEEGLKFMVYLQKENIIDESGMPKERFSAEFPKEGPSILRIQQVVRGDSAAYFCASSPKGGQTQYFGPGTRLLVL.

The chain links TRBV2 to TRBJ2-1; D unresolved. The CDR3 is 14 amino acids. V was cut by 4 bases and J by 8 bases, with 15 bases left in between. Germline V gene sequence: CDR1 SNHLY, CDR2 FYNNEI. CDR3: CASSVGPWAHEQFF. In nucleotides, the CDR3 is TGTGCCAGCAGTGTCGGTCCCTGGGCGCATGAGCAGTTCTTC.

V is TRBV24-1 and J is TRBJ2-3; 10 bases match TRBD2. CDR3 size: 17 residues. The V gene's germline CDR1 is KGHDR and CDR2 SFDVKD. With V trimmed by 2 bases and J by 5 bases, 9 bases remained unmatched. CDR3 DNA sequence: TGTGCCACCAGTGATTCCCGCCTAGCGGGAGTTGGAGATACGCAGTATTTT. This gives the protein CATSDSRLAGVGDTQYF.

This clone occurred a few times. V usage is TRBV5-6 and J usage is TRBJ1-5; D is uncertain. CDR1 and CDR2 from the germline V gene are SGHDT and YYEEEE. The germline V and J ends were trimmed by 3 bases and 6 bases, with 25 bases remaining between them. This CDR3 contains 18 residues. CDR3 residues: CASSSSLGVGSWGQPQHF. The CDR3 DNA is TGTGCCAGCAGCTCAAGCCTCGGGGTTGGGTCTTGGGGTCAGCCCCAGCATTTT. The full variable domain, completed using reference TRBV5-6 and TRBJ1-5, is DAGVTQSPTHLIKTRGQQVTLRCSPKSGHDTVSWYQQALGQGPQFIFQYYEEEERQRGNFPDRFSGHQFPNYSSELNVNALLLGDSALYLCASSSSLGVGSWGQPQHFGDGTRLSIL.

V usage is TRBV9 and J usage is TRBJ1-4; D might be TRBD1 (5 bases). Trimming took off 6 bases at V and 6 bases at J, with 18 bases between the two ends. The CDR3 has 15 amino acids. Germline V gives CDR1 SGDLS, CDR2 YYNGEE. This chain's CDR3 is CASTPSGDGYEKLFF. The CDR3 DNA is TGTGCCAGCACCCCCTCGGGGGACGGCTATGAAAAACTGTTTTTT.

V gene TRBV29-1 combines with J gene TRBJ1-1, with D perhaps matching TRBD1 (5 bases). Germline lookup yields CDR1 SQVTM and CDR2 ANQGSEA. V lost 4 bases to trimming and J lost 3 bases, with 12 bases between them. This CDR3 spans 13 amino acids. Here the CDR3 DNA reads TGCAGCGTTGTGCCAGGGAGGGACACTGAAGCTTTCTTT. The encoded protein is CSVVPGRDTEAFF.

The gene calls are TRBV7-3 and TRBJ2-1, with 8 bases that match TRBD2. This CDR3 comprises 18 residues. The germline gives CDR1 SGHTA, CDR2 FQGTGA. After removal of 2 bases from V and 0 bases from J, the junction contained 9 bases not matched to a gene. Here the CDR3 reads CASSLSAGAPLSYNEQFF. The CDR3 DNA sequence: TGTGCCAGCAGCTTATCAGCGGGAGCTCCTCTCTCCTACAATGAGCAGTTCTTC. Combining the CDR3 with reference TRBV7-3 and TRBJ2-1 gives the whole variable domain GAGVSQTPSNKVTEKGKYVELRCDPISGHTALYWYRQSLGQGPEFLIYFQGTGAADDSGLPNDRFFAVRPEGSVSTLKIQRTERGDSAVYLCASSLSAGAPLSYNEQFFGPGTRLTVL.

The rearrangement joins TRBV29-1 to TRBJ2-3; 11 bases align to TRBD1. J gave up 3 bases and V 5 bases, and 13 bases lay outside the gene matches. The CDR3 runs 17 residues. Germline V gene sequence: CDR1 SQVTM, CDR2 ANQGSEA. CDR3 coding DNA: TGCAGCGTTCCGGGACAGGGGGGAGGTGGCGGGACAGATACGCAGTATTTT. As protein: CSVPGQGGGGGTDTQYF.